This TCR beta chain was sequenced for a study of T cells in localized non-small cell lung cancer. Method: immunoSEQ multiplex PCR; TCRdb's copy keeps in-frame clones and lacks some. The profile shows about 22,000 clones, around nine tenths of them singletons. Study findings and constraints: In uninvolved adjacent lung, T cell clonality reached its highest value, exceeding tumor. Turning up in adjacent lung were a median 57 of the top 100 tumor clones.

Notes on this clone: Its antigen is not known.

The CDR3 loop spans 18 amino acids. V lost 4 bases, J lost 8 bases, and 28 bases lay in between. Germline V lookup: CDR1 MNHNS, CDR2 SASEGT. The material sequenced was PBMCs, taken before any cancer treatment. V gene TRBV6-1 combines with J gene TRBJ2-3; weak D call: TRBD2 (6 bases). The clonotype comes from a man aged 40 to 75 with stage II squamous cell lung carcinoma. CDR3 sequence: CASSGPTASGLPSVTQYF. The CDR3 coding sequence is TGTGCCAGCAGTGGTCCGACAGCGTCCGGACTACCCAGCGTTACGCAGTATTTT.